The source of this T cell receptor (beta chain) is a study of patients and donors after allogeneic stem cell transplantation. MiXCR, applied by TCRdb to the RT-PCR reads, yields one record per CDR3 protein. The profile covers approximately 31,000 distinct CDR3 sequences, with roughly a third appearing a single time and less than 85% taken by the ten largest. This clonotype was recorded a few times. V lost 4 bases and J 9 bases, leaving 13 bases between the germline ends. This CDR3 spans 14 amino acids. Germline CDR1 reads MNHEY; CDR2 reads SMNVEV (reference sequence). This TCR was sampled from a human donor who was either an allogeneic HSCT recipient or a stem cell or donor lymphocyte infusion donor (not recorded which). It is not recorded whose cells these are; they may come from a transplant donor. The sequenced material came from blood, either unsorted or a sorted T cell fraction (not recorded which). The J gene is TRBJ1-6, the V gene TRBV27; perhaps TRBD1 as D (6 bases). The CDR3 protein is CASSSTMDSSPLHF. In nucleotides, the CDR3 is TGTGCCAGCAGTTCAACGATGGACAGTTCACCCCTCCACTTT.